A single sample is the source of the 21 T cell receptor beta chains below, sequenced in a study of T cells expressing NK-cell markers. Following a re-call of the 5' RACE reads, TCRdb has one entry per CDR3 protein and lacks DNA. The table lists roughly 300,000 distinct CDR3 sequences. The source material was blood T cells: a sorted CD56 or NKG2C T cell subset, CD4+ or CD8+ T cells, or bulk PBMC T cells (not recorded which). These receptor sequences come from a woman aged 18 to 75 in good health.

The V call is TRBV7-3, the J call TRBJ2-1; TCRdb lists TRBD1, though no DNA is available to test this call. CDR3 length equals 13 residues. Germline loops: CDR1 SGHTA, CDR2 FQGTGA. The CDR3 loop reads CASSLRQGIEQFF.

The chain recombines TRBV5-6 with TRBJ2-2; TCRdb calls TRBD2, which cannot be checked without DNA. This CDR3 region has 15 residues. Per germline, CDR1 SGHDT and CDR2 YYEEEE. The CDR3 loop reads CASSPEGPLGGELFF.

This chain links TRBV29-1 with TRBJ1-2. The CDR3 extends over 11 amino acids. Germline-derived CDR1 and CDR2 are SQVTM and ANQGSEA. CDR3 in amino acids: CSVDRSNGYTF. Full variable domain (missing parts from reference TRBV29-1 and TRBJ1-2): SAVISQKPSRDICQRGTSLTIQCQVDSQVTMMFWYRQQPGQSLTLIATANQGSEATYESGFVIDKFPISRPNLTFSTLTVSNMSPEDSSIYLCSVDRSNGYTFGSGTRLTVV.

The rearrangement links TRBV4-3 to TRBJ1-2. The germline V gene encodes CDR1 LGHNA and CDR2 YSLEER. This CDR3 region has 14 residues. The CDR3: CASSQAWELYGYTF.

The CDR3 is CASSIGLFPGPRDTYEQYF. J is TRBJ2-7 and V is TRBV19; lacking DNA, the TRBD1 call made by TCRdb goes unchecked. CDR1 LNHDA and CDR2 SQIVND come from the germline V gene (reference sequence). The CDR3 sequence is 19 residues long.

The chain links TRBV9 to TRBJ2-2; absent DNA, TCRdb's TRBD2 call cannot be checked. The CDR3 totals 15 residues. Germline CDR1 reads SGDLS; CDR2 reads YYNGEE. The CDR3 reads CASTAIAGPTGELFF.

This chain links TRBV7-2 with TRBJ1-2; the D gene TCRdb calls, TRBD1, cannot be checked with no DNA. The CDR3 has 14 residues. CDR1 is SGHTA and CDR2 is FQGNSA in the germline V gene. The CDR3 is CASSSSRGLYGYTF.

The CDR3 sequence is CSARARESNEQFF. The V call is TRBV20-1, the J call TRBJ2-1; TCRdb outputs TRBD2, but without DNA this stays unchecked. The length of the CDR3 is 13 residues. The germline V gene has CDR1 DFQATT and CDR2 SNEGSKA (reference sequence).

The V and J genes are TRBV19 and TRBJ1-5; TCRdb proposes TRBD1, but this gene call is untestable without DNA. This CDR3 is built from 16 residues. Per germline, CDR1 LNHDA and CDR2 SQIVND (reference sequence). The CDR3 is CASTGTGYVSNQPQHF.

This chain uses TRBV5-1 with TRBJ2-1. CDR3 length: 13 residues. CDR1 is SGHRS, CDR2 YFSETQ, per germline. The CDR3: CASSFDKNNEQFF.

The V call is TRBV5-1, the J call TRBJ2-3; TCRdb lists TRBD2, though no DNA is available to test this call. The CDR3 runs 17 residues. Germline assignment: CDR1 SGHRS and CDR2 YFSETQ. The CDR3 reads CASNAGRAGKLRDTQYF.

The chain employs TRBV12-3 or TRBV12-4 and TRBJ2-5; absent DNA, TCRdb's TRBD2 call cannot be checked. The CDR3 sequence is 16 residues long. This chain's CDR3 is CASSPAGRRDHETQYF.

V usage is TRBV29-1 and J usage is TRBJ1-3. Germline-derived CDR1 and CDR2 are SQVTM and ANQGSEA. This CDR3 comprises 13 residues. CDR3 in amino acids: CSVTRDSGNTIYF.

The gene calls are TRBV24-1 and TRBJ2-2; absent DNA, TCRdb's TRBD1 call cannot be checked. Per the germline V gene, CDR1 is KGHDR and CDR2 is SFDVKD. CDR3 size: 13 residues. CDR3 loop: CASSGAGAGELFF.

V gene TRBV6-5 combines with J gene TRBJ2-5; with no DNA, the TCRdb D assignment of TRBD1 cannot be verified. There are 12 residues in the CDR3. Germline V lookup: CDR1 MNHEY, CDR2 SVGAGI. The CDR3 sequence: CASTQGSGTQYF.

This rearrangement joins TRBV20-1 to TRBJ2-1; no DNA is available, so the TRBD2 call from TCRdb remains unchecked. Per the germline V gene, CDR1 is DFQATT and CDR2 is SNEGSKA (reference sequence). This CDR3 is 13 amino acids long. CDR3 sequence: CSATAGTFYNEQF.

This chain joins TRBV4-3 and TRBJ1-1. This CDR3 contains 14 residues. The germline V gene encodes CDR1 LGHNA and CDR2 YSLEER. This chain's CDR3 is CASSQDSPYTEAFF.

The V and J genes are TRBV2 and TRBJ2-3. Germline lookup yields CDR1 SNHLY and CDR2 FYNNEI. The CDR3 is made up of 13 amino acids. The CDR3 is CASRTQGTDTQYF.

The chain joins TRBV12-3 or TRBV12-4 to TRBJ2-2; TCRdb picks TRBD2, but there is no DNA to check that call. This CDR3 region has 13 residues. The CDR3: CASSPGRSGELFF.

The chain carries TRBV5-1 and TRBJ2-7; the TRBD2 assignment by TCRdb is unverifiable without DNA. CDR3 size: 12 residues. Germline CDR1 SGHRS, CDR2 YFSETQ. CDR3: CASSLAGLEQYF.

The genes are TRBV11-2 and TRBJ2-3. The CDR3 is made up of 14 amino acids. The germline V gene has CDR1 SGHAT and CDR2 FQNNGV. The CDR3 sequence is CASSSLLLQDTQYF. Variable domain in full (rest from reference TRBV11-2 and TRBJ2-3): EAGVAQSPRYKIIEKRQSVAFWCNPISGHATLYWYQQILGQGPKLLIQFQNNGVVDDSQLPKDRFSAERLKGVDSTLKIQPAKLEDSAVYLCASSSLLLQDTQYFGPGTRLTVL.